This passage covers 27 T cell receptor beta chains from one sample sequenced in a study of blood T cell repertoires in COVID-19. TCRdb keeps only in-frame clones here, not all; method: immunoSEQ multiplex PCR. The data show 150,000 to 200,000 clones, more than 75% seen once. Sequenced input: peripheral blood. These receptors were collected from a human donor in a cohort sampled during active COVID-19.

The V call is TRBV29-1, the J call TRBJ2-3; 11 nucleotides align to TRBD2. The CDR3 length is 19 residues. The junction had 16 bases not matched to a gene; V was cut back by 3 bases and J by 2 bases. Germline V gene sequence: CDR1 SQVTM, CDR2 ANQGSEA. The DNA for the CDR3 is TGCAGCGTTGATGGGCTAGCGGGAGGCCCAACCCCCCCCACAGATACGCAGTATTTT. This gives the protein CSVDGLAGGPTPPTDTQYF.

This clone appeared once. The V and J genes are TRBV7-2 and TRBJ2-1, with 15 bases matching TRBD2. Trimming cost V 5 bases and J 4 bases; bases outside gene matches: 9. This CDR3 is 18 amino acids long. Germline loops: CDR1 SGHTA, CDR2 FQGNSA. In DNA, the CDR3 is TGTGCCAGCAGCCCGGGACTAGCGGGGGGTTCCATATACAATGAGCAGTTCTTC. It translates to CASSPGLAGGSIYNEQFF.

The chain joins TRBV7-2 to TRBJ2-1, with 11 bases identical to TRBD2. CDR1 and CDR2 (germline): SGHTA, FQGNSA. The CDR3 consists of 16 residues. Trimming removed 4 bases from V and 8 bases from J; junction bases left unmatched: 10. The CDR3 sequence: CASSSAFSSGRYEQFF. CDR3 bases: TGTGCCAGCAGCTCAGCCTTTTCTAGCGGGAGGTATGAGCAGTTCTTC.

This clone appeared a single time. The rearrangement uses TRBV30 and TRBJ1-2, with TRBD1 matching 8 bases. The CDR3 consists of 12 residues. Germline assignment: CDR1 GTSNPN and CDR2 SVGIG (reference sequence). With V trimmed by 5 bases and J by 5 bases, 4 bases remained unmatched. CDR3 nucleotides: TGTGCCTGGGACGGGACAGGATATGGCTACACCTTC. Its translation: CAWDGTGYGYTF.

The CDR3 loop is CASSPGRELSTDTQYF. CDR3 sequence (DNA): TGTGCCAGCTCACCGGGTCGGGAGTTGAGCACAGATACGCAGTATTTT. V usage is TRBV18 and J usage is TRBJ2-3, with D perhaps matching TRBD2 (6 bases). The germline V gene encodes CDR1 KGHSH and CDR2 LQKENI. V was pared by 3 bases and J by 0 bases, with 13 bases between. This CDR3 is built from 16 residues.

The chain is built from TRBV3-1 (or the pseudogene TRBV3-2) and TRBJ2-7; TRBD1 matches 7 bases. This CDR3 has 15 amino acids. CDR1 and CDR2 from the germline V gene are LGHDT and YNNKEL (reference sequence). J gave up 2 bases and V 3 bases, and 7 bases lay outside the gene matches. CDR3 protein: CASSQERTGTYEQYF. In nucleotides, the CDR3 is TGTGCCAGCAGCCAGGAACGGACAGGTACCTACGAGCAGTACTTC.

The V gene is TRBV11-2, the J gene TRBJ2-3; 7 positions match TRBD2. CDR3 length equals 16 residues. Germline V gene data show CDR1 as SGHAT and CDR2 as FQNNGV. The trim removed 2 bases at V and 5 bases at J, leaving 10 bases unmatched. The CDR3 here is CASSLSSPSGIDTQYF. DNA for the CDR3: TGTGCCAGCAGCTTATCGTCGCCTAGCGGAATAGATACGCAGTATTTT.

V gene TRBV5-1 combines with J gene TRBJ1-2; D possibly corresponds to TRBD1 (6 bases). Trimming pared 0 bases from V and 6 bases from J, leaving 15 bases between. CDR1 is SGHRS and CDR2 is YFSETQ in the germline V gene. The CDR3 extends over 15 amino acids. CDR3 amino acids: CASSLAGQRTHGYTF. CDR3 in DNA: TGCGCCAGCAGCTTGGCAGGACAGAGAACCCATGGCTACACCTTC. The variable domain in full, with the rest retrieved from reference TRBV5-1 and TRBJ1-2, is KAGVTQTPRYLIKTRGQQVTLSCSPISGHRSVSWYQQTPGQGLQFLFEYFSETQRNKGNFPGRFSGRQFSNSRSEMNVSTLELGDSALYLCASSLAGQRTHGYTFGSGTRLTVV.

V gene TRBV3-1 (or the pseudogene TRBV3-2) combines with J gene TRBJ2-6; 11 nucleotides line up with TRBD1. The V gene's germline CDR1 is LGHDT and CDR2 YNNKEL (reference sequence). The junction had 13 bases not matched to a gene; V was cut back by 3 bases and J by 3 bases. This CDR3 contains 20 residues. Here the CDR3 DNA reads TGTGCCAGCAGCCACTCTGGGGCCGGGACAGGGGGAGTTGGGGCCAACGTCCTGACTTTC. Protein: CASSHSGAGTGGVGANVLTF.

The genes are TRBV3-1 (or the pseudogene TRBV3-2) and TRBJ1-3, with D uncertain. Germline CDR1 and CDR2: LGHDT and YNNKEL (reference sequence). The CDR3 has 15 residues. V lost 4 bases and J 0 bases, leaving 10 bases between the germline ends. CDR3 in DNA: TGTGCCAGCAGCCGAGACCGGTTCTCTGGAAACACCATATATTTT. Its protein is CASSRDRFSGNTIYF.

This sequence joins TRBV9 and TRBJ1-2; possible D gene TRBD1, 6 bases. Trimming pared 5 bases from V and 1 base from J, leaving 15 bases between. This CDR3 spans 15 amino acids. CDR1 SGDLS and CDR2 YYNGEE come from the germline V gene. CDR3 protein: CASRDAGEGNYGYTF. CDR3 coding DNA: TGTGCCAGCAGGGATGCAGGGGAGGGTAACTATGGCTACACCTTC. Supplemented by reference TRBV9 and TRBJ1-2, the full variable domain reads DSGVTQTPKHLITATGQRVTLRCSPRSGDLSVYWYQQSLDQGLQFLIQYYNGEERAKGNILERFSAQQFPDLHSELNLSSLELGDSALYFCASRDAGEGNYGYTFGSGTRLTVV.

The V gene is TRBV5-1, the J gene TRBJ2-1, with D perhaps TRBD2 (6 bases). CDR1 is SGHRS, CDR2 YFSETQ, per germline. The V and J ends lost 4 bases and 1 base respectively, with 12 bases between them. CDR3 length equals 15 residues. Written as DNA, the CDR3 is TGCGCCAGCAGCCATCCCGGGACTTCCTACAATGAGCAGTTCTTC. It is translated as CASSHPGTSYNEQFF.

The V call is TRBV2, the J call TRBJ2-3, with 10 bases lining up with TRBD2. Germline CDR1 SNHLY, CDR2 FYNNEI. The CDR3 contains 14 residues. J was trimmed by 4 bases and V by 7 bases; bases with no gene match: 5. In nucleotides, the CDR3 is TGTGCCAGCACGGGACTAGCGTTGCCAGATACGCAGTATTTT. Amino acids: CASTGLALPDTQYF. Variable domain in full (rest from reference TRBV2 and TRBJ2-3): EPEVTQTPSHQVTQMGQEVILRCVPISNHLYFYWYRQILGQKVEFLVSFYNNEISEKSEIFDDQFSVERPDGSNFTLKIRSTKLEDSAMYFCASTGLALPDTQYFGPGTRLTVL.

The chain recombines TRBV30 with TRBJ2-1, with D tentatively TRBD1 (6 bases). CDR1 and CDR2 (germline): GTSNPN, SVGIG (reference sequence). The CDR3 loop spans 13 amino acids. V shed 4 bases and J shed 5 bases, with 12 bases lying between them. CDR3 sequence (DNA): TGTGCCTGGACCCAAAGGACAGACAATGAGCAGTTCTTC. Translation gives CAWTQRTDNEQFF.

CDR3 sequence (DNA): TGTGCCAGCAGCGTACGAGGAACAGGGGACATTCAGTACTTC. This encodes CASSVRGTGDIQYF. V and J are TRBV9 and TRBJ2-4, with 7 nucleotides matching TRBD1. The CDR3 length is 14 residues. The V and J ends lost 1 base and 8 bases, in that order; junction bases with no gene match: 6. The germline V gene has CDR1 SGDLS and CDR2 YYNGEE. The whole variable domain, filled in from reference TRBV9 and TRBJ2-4, reads DSGVTQTPKHLITATGQRVTLRCSPRSGDLSVYWYQQSLDQGLQFLIQYYNGEERAKGNILERFSAQQFPDLHSELNLSSLELGDSALYFCASSVRGTGDIQYFGAGTRLSVL.

The chain combines TRBV7-2 with TRBJ1-3; 7 bases fit TRBD1. The germline V gene encodes CDR1 SGHTA and CDR2 FQGNSA. J was trimmed by 0 bases and V by 5 bases; bases with no gene match: 10. The CDR3 covers 17 residues. The CDR3 DNA is TGTGCCAGCAGCACAAGACAGGGCCGAAGCTCTGGAAACACCATATATTTT. It encodes CASSTRQGRSSGNTIYF.

The V call is TRBV14, the J call TRBJ1-5; no clear D gene. V was cut by 4 bases and J by 0 bases, with 10 bases left in between. Looked up from germline, CDR1 is SGHDN and CDR2 is FVKESK. This CDR3 spans 15 amino acids. The CDR3 here is CASSRGGYSNQPQHF. CDR3 coding DNA: TGTGCCAGCAGCCGAGGCGGTTATAGCAATCAGCCCCAGCATTTT.

About this clone itself: The same CDR3 is also encoded by other DNA sequences in this sample. The chain recombines TRBV7-6 with TRBJ2-3; TRBD2 is a possible D gene (5 bases). The CDR3 loop spans 14 amino acids. V shed 1 base and J shed 3 bases, with 8 bases lying between them. Per germline, CDR1 SGHVS and CDR2 FNYEAQ. The DNA of the CDR3 is TGTGCCAGCAGCTTAGGACCGGGAACAGATACGCAGTATTTT. Translation gives CASSLGPGTDTQYF.

This chain joins TRBV7-2 and TRBJ2-1; 11 bases are a match to TRBD2. V shed 5 bases and J 6 bases; nucleotides not matched to a gene: 6. Germline V gene data show CDR1 as SGHTA and CDR2 as FQGNSA. The CDR3 length is 15 residues. The CDR3 region is CASSARTSGRNEQFF. CDR3 DNA: TGTGCCAGCAGCGCCCGGACTAGCGGGCGCAATGAGCAGTTCTTC.

This clone appeared a single time. The chain couples TRBV10-1 to TRBJ2-7, with TRBD1 identical over 9 bases. Germline CDR1 WNHNN, CDR2 SYGVQD (reference sequence). CDR3 size: 16 residues. The V segment lost 1 base and the J segment 2 bases; nucleotides outside the gene matches: 6. The CDR3 DNA sequence: TGCGCCAGCAGTGAGTACCAGGACAGGGGCACCTACGAGCAGTACTTC. It translates to CASSEYQDRGTYEQYF.

The chain is built from TRBV7-9 and TRBJ1-2; D is undetermined. CDR3 length: 17 residues. V dropped 2 bases and J dropped 4 bases, with 20 bases sitting between them. Germline CDR1 SEHNR, CDR2 FQNEAQ (reference sequence). CDR3 in DNA: TGTGCCAGCAGCTTATCGGCAGACCCCGCGCCAGGCTATGGCTACACCTTC. Amino acids: CASSLSADPAPGYGYTF.

The CDR3 is CASSPGSRDTEAFF. CDR3 DNA sequence: TGTGCCAGCTCACCAGGAAGCAGGGACACTGAAGCTTTCTTT. The genes are TRBV18 and TRBJ1-1, with D maybe TRBD1 (5 bases). Germline V CDR1 and CDR2: KGHSH, LQKENI. The CDR3 sequence is 14 residues long. Trimming left V 2 bases short and J 3 bases short, with 10 bases between.

The J gene is TRBJ1-1, the V gene TRBV7-9; D remains unclear. V shed 6 bases and J shed 2 bases, with 7 bases lying between them. The CDR3 length is 12 residues. Germline-derived CDR1 and CDR2 are SEHNR and FQNEAQ (reference sequence). The CDR3, as DNA: TGTGCCAGCAGAAATTTAAACACTGAAGCTTTCTTT. Amino acid sequence: CASRNLNTEAFF.

The V call is TRBV10-3, the J call TRBJ2-5; 8 bases map to TRBD1. CDR1 ENHRY and CDR2 SYGVKD come from the germline V gene. The junction had 1 base not matched to a gene; V was cut back by 2 bases and J by 5 bases. The CDR3 length is 13 residues. The CDR3 nucleotides are TGTGCCATCAGTGAGACAGGGGGGGAGACCCAGTACTTC. This gives the protein CAISETGGETQYF.

The rearrangement uses TRBV2 and TRBJ2-7, with D uncertain. Between the trimmed V and J ends, which lost 3 bases and 3 bases, there was a span of 12 bases. Looked up from germline, CDR1 is SNHLY and CDR2 is FYNNEI. This CDR3 spans 14 amino acids. The CDR3 reads CASSEGPGYYEQYF. CDR3 DNA: TGTGCCAGCAGTGAGGGCCCAGGCTACTACGAGCAGTACTTC. Drawing the rest from reference TRBV2 and TRBJ2-7, the complete variable domain is EPEVTQTPSHQVTQMGQEVILRCVPISNHLYFYWYRQILGQKVEFLVSFYNNEISEKSEIFDDQFSVERPDGSNFTLKIRSTKLEDSAMYFCASSEGPGYYEQYFGPGTRLTVT.

The chain joins TRBV7-2 to TRBJ2-1; D possibly corresponds to TRBD2 (6 bases). The CDR3 contains 15 residues. Germline V lookup: CDR1 SGHTA, CDR2 FQGNSA. Trimming stripped 5 bases from V and 1 base from J, with 12 bases between. CDR3 sequence: CASSLGTQSYNEQFF. DNA of the CDR3: TGTGCCAGCAGCCTCGGGACTCAGTCCTACAATGAGCAGTTCTTC.

This sequence joins TRBV5-1 and TRBJ2-7, with D unresolved. V was cut by 1 base and J by 2 bases, with 7 bases left in between. Looked up from germline, CDR1 is SGHRS and CDR2 is YFSETQ. The CDR3 has 13 amino acids. In DNA form, the CDR3 reads TGCGCCAGCAGCTTGCTGCAGACCTACGAGCAGTACTTC. Translated: CASSLLQTYEQYF.